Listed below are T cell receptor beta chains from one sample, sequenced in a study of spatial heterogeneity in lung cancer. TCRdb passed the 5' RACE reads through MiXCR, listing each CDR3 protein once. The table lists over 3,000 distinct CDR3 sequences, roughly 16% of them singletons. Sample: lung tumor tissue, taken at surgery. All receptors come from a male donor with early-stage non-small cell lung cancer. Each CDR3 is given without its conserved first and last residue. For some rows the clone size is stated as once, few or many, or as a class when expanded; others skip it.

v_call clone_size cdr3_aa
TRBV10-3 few AISGGGRNTEAF
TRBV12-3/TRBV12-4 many ASSLAGGYTEAF
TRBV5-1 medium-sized ASSSYQGSGTNEKLF
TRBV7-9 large ASRASGRGTDTQY
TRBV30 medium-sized AWTPHGNYGYT
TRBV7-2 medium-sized ASSLAPGQDYGYT
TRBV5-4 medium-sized ASSPVSQGLKDEQF
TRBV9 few ASSPRGAGNQPQH
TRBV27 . ASREGLISPLH
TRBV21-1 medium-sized ASSKVVPFGGSSRSGNTIY
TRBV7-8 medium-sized ASSRLAGEQF
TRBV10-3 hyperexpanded AISEDDANEQY
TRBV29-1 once SVGTGVYEQY
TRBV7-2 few ASSLGREGYEQY
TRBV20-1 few SAQGAAYEQY
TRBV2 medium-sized ASSLEGVDTQY
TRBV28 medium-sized ASSLRAGTIWYEQY
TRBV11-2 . ASSLGLASNEQF
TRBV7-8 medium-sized ASSYDPDGAKNIQY
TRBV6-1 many AESLLFGDYGYT
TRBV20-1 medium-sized SAPTSGIGDEQF
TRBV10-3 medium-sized AIREEMNTEAF
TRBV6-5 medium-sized ASSPRQGGSDTQY
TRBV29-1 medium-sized SAASRGQGAVTGELF
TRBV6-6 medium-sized ASSYVRTSGDNEQF
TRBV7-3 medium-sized ASSLIGGSNTGELF
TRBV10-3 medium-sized AISDLGTRGKTQY
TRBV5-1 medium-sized ASSSPPGAASGSTYNEQF
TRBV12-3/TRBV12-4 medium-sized ASTSPGGYEQY
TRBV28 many ASSPGTSARGEQF
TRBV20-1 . SAISTSGRTDTQY
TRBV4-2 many ASSQGGGAGGPQETQY
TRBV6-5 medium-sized ASRMRDTGELF
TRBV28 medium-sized ASSPDPGQQLF